The 11 T cell receptor beta chains given below trace back to one sample, sequenced in a study of T cells after yellow fever vaccination. TCRdb ran MiXCR on the 5' RACE reads and lists one entry per CDR3 protein. This sample has 300,000 to 400,000 distinct CDR3 sequences; approximately 9% occur once, and the top ten carry 15% to 20%. This sample comprised PBMCs, obtained on the day of the first yellow fever vaccination. The receptors originated from a young man who received the YFV17D yellow fever vaccine.

This clonotype was seen a handful of times. The chain is built from TRBV10-3 and TRBJ2-7; either TRBD1 or TRBD2 may fit D (5 bases each). This CDR3 is 14 amino acids long. The germline gives CDR1 ENHRY, CDR2 SYGVKD. Trimming removed 5 bases at V and 3 bases at J, with 14 bases between. CDR3 DNA: TGTGCCATCAGTCCCCGAGGGGAACACTACGAGCAGTACTTC. Amino acid sequence: CAISPRGEHYEQYF.

This clonotype was seen a few times. The chain carries TRBV15 and TRBJ2-3; 7 bases match TRBD2. The CDR3 consists of 15 residues. The junction had 9 bases not matched to a gene; V was cut back by 7 bases and J by 2 bases. CDR1 and CDR2 (germline): LNHNV, YYDKDF (reference sequence). The CDR3 bases are TGTGCCACCACGGCTGGCGGGGGTGACACAGATACGCAGTATTTT. As protein: CATTAGGGDTDTQYF.

This clonotype was detected a few times. The V and J genes are TRBV6-1 and TRBJ1-6, with 7 positions matching TRBD1. Germline CDR1 is MNHNS and CDR2 is SASEGT. The CDR3 is 15 amino acids. V gave up 8 bases and J gave up 10 bases; unmatched junction bases: 14. The CDR3 here is CASASTGRSSSPLHF. The CDR3 DNA follows: TGTGCCAGCGCCTCGACAGGGCGAAGCAGCTCACCCCTCCACTTT.

The genes are TRBV6-1 and TRBJ1-6; the match to TRBD1 covers 7 bases. V lost 7 bases and J lost 0; bases outside the gene matches: 6. The germline V gene has CDR1 MNHNS and CDR2 SASEGT. This CDR3 is built from 16 residues. The CDR3 protein is CASKPGQSSYNSPLHF. DNA of the CDR3: TGTGCCAGCAAACCGGGACAGAGCTCCTATAATTCACCCCTCCACTTT.

Details on this clonotype: A much larger clone differs by one base, so this may be a read error. The chain combines TRBV12-3 or TRBV12-4 with TRBJ2-3; 7 positions agree with TRBD1. CDR3 length equals 14 residues. The CDR3 DNA reads as TGTGCCAGCATTTCCGTGAGGGGGACAGTTACGCAGTATTTT. It encodes CASISVRGTVTQYF.

In DNA, the CDR3 is TGCGCCAGCAGCCAAGACGTAGGACAGGGTAGAACCCTCCACTTT. Its protein product is CASSQDVGQGRTLHF. The chain recombines TRBV4-1 with TRBJ1-6; 8 bases fit TRBD1. Germline CDR1 MGHRA, CDR2 YSYEKL. The CDR3 totals 15 residues. The junction had 9 bases not matched to a gene; V was cut back by 0 bases and J by 14 bases.

The chain combines TRBV3-1 with TRBJ1-1; D not certain. This CDR3 comprises 13 residues. The germline V gene encodes CDR1 LGHDT and CDR2 YNNKEL (reference sequence). V dropped 5 bases and J dropped 3 bases, with 10 bases sitting between them. The CDR3 DNA is TGTGCCAGCAGCAAGCTTCAGGACACTGAAGCTTTCTTT. Its protein is CASSKLQDTEAFF.

The CDR3, as DNA: TGCAGTGCTAGTAGCGGGGGGGGCACAGATACGCAGTATTTT. Protein product: CSASSGGGTDTQYF. The chain has TRBV20-1 and TRBJ2-3; TRBD2 matches 11 bases. Germline lookup yields CDR1 DFQATT and CDR2 SNEGSKA (reference sequence). This CDR3 contains 14 residues. V lost 3 bases and J lost 1; bases outside the gene matches: 0.

Here the CDR3 DNA reads TGCGCCAGCAGCCGAACCCCAGGCCAGCATTTGGGGGGGGATACGCAGTATTTT. Translated: CASSRTPGQHLGGDTQYF. The genes are TRBV5-1 and TRBJ2-3; 7 positions match TRBD2. Trimming removed 4 bases from V and 6 bases from J; junction bases left unmatched: 20. The germline V gene has CDR1 SGHRS and CDR2 YFSETQ. CDR3 length: 18 amino acids.

This clonotype turned up a few times. The CDR3 is CASSDGEGKETQYF. The CDR3 DNA reads TGTGCCAGCTCGGACGGGGAAGGGAAAGAGACCCAGTACTTC. The chain has TRBV9 and TRBJ2-5, with D perhaps TRBD2 (5 bases). Germline CDR1 and CDR2: SGDLS and YYNGEE. The CDR3 loop spans 14 amino acids. Trimming pared 7 bases from V and 3 bases from J, leaving 16 bases between.

In this sample, this clonotype turned up a few times. The chain has TRBV3-1 and TRBJ1-6, with TRBD1 matching 8 bases. J was trimmed by 3 bases and V by 3 bases; bases with no gene match: 4. This CDR3 is built from 16 residues. CDR1 and CDR2 from the germline V gene are LGHDT and YNNKEL (reference sequence). The CDR3 loop reads CASSQPGQGYNSPLHF. The CDR3 coding sequence is TGTGCCAGCAGCCAGCCCGGACAGGGCTATAATTCACCCCTCCACTTT.